This T cell receptor (beta chain) was recovered during a study of blood T cell repertoires in COVID-19. Repertoires were generated with immunoSEQ multiplex PCR, while TCRdb's copy carries only in-frame clones and drops some. Of around 140,000 clones listed, approximately 84% were seen once; the top ten hold roughly 3.9%. V lost 6 bases and J lost 3, with 9 bases in between. The CDR3 covers 12 residues. V usage is TRBV12-3 or TRBV12-4 and J usage is TRBJ2-7; unclear D gene. The TCR was taken from a man between 50 and 59 years old in a cohort exposed to, infected with or recovered from COVID-19 (not recorded which). Sequenced material: PBMCs or T cells enriched from blood (not recorded which). The CDR3 DNA reads TGTGCCAGCAGCCTACGCGGCTACGAGCAGTACTTC. It is translated as CASSLRGYEQYF.